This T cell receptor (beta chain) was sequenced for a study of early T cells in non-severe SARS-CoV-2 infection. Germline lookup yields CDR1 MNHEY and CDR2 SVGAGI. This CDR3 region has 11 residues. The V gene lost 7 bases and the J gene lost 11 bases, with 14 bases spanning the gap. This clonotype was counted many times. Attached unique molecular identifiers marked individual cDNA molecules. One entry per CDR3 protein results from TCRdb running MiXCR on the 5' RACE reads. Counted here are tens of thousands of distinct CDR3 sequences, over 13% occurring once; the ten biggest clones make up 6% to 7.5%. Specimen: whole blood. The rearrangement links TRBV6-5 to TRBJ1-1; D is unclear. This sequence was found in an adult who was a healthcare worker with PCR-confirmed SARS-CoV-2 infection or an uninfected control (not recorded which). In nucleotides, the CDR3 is TGTGCCAGCACCTACGGAGCTCTCGCTTTCTTT. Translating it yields CASTYGALAFF.